The 30 T cell receptor beta chains below all came from one sample that was sequenced in a study of blood T cell repertoires in COVID-19. Here immunoSEQ multiplex PCR was the method, and the copy in TCRdb shows in-frame clones only, minus some. The sample records 95,000 or so clones, approximately 87% being singletons. Sequencing was carried out using peripheral blood. Source of these receptors: a human donor in a cohort sampled during active COVID-19.

V usage is TRBV4-3 and J usage is TRBJ2-3; D is unclear. The V end was cut by 1 base, the J end by 4 bases, with 9 bases between. This CDR3 has 14 amino acids. Per the germline V gene, CDR1 is LGHNA and CDR2 is YSLEER. CDR3 amino acids: CASSQVEQSDTQYF. The CDR3 DNA follows: TGCGCCAGCAGCCAAGTCGAGCAATCAGATACGCAGTATTTT.

The V gene is TRBV6-5, the J gene TRBJ1-2; D remains unclear. Trimming shortened V by 8 bases and J by 0 bases, and 10 bases separated the two germline ends. There are 13 residues in the CDR3. Germline CDR1 MNHEY, CDR2 SVGAGI. CDR3 in amino acids: CASQLGSNYGYTF. The CDR3 DNA is TGTGCCAGCCAGCTGGGCTCTAACTATGGCTACACCTTC.

The chain links TRBV27 to TRBJ2-3; D call uncertain. The CDR3 is made up of 14 amino acids. Germline V gives CDR1 MNHEY, CDR2 SMNVEV (reference sequence). The germline V and J ends were trimmed by 10 bases and 0 bases, with 14 bases remaining between them. The DNA for the CDR3 is TGTGCCACCTCACCCCCCGGGAGCACAGATACGCAGTATTTT. It is translated as CATSPPGSTDTQYF.

The V call is TRBV7-9, the J call TRBJ2-5; TRBD2 aligns across 12 bases. Germline values: CDR1 SEHNR, CDR2 FQNEAQ (reference sequence). The CDR3 extends over 15 amino acids. The V segment lost 5 bases and the J segment 4 bases; nucleotides outside the gene matches: 5. The DNA for the CDR3 is TGTGCCAGCAGCCCTAGCGGGGGGGTTGGAGAGACCCAGTACTTC. Translating it yields CASSPSGGVGETQYF.

This clone appeared a few times. The J gene is TRBJ1-1, the V gene TRBV15; D is uncertain. Trimming pared 8 bases from V and 1 base from J, leaving 14 bases between. CDR3 length: 14 amino acids. Germline V lookup: CDR1 LNHNV, CDR2 YYDKDF (reference sequence). In nucleotides, the CDR3 is TGTGCCACCGAGGAAAGTCTGTCGAACACTGAAGCTTTCTTT. It yields the protein CATEESLSNTEAFF.

This chain's CDR3 is CASSLASEQYF. For the CDR3, the DNA is TGCGCCAGCAGCTTGGCCAGCGAGCAGTACTTC. The chain combines TRBV5-1 with TRBJ2-7; D is ambiguous. The CDR3 is 11 amino acids. Trimming removed 0 bases at V and 6 bases at J, with 4 bases between. Germline assignment: CDR1 SGHRS and CDR2 YFSETQ. The whole variable domain, filled in from reference TRBV5-1 and TRBJ2-7, reads KAGVTQTPRYLIKTRGQQVTLSCSPISGHRSVSWYQQTPGQGLQFLFEYFSETQRNKGNFPGRFSGRQFSNSRSEMNVSTLELGDSALYLCASSLASEQYFGPGTRLTVT.

J is TRBJ2-3 and V is TRBV6-5, with TRBD2 matching over 7 bases. CDR1 is MNHEY, CDR2 SVGAGI, per germline. The CDR3 consists of 16 residues. Unmatched junction bases numbered 5, after V lost 0 bases and J lost 2 bases. CDR3 loop: CASSYSEAGFTDTQYF. CDR3 coding DNA: TGTGCCAGCAGTTACTCGGAAGCGGGGTTCACAGATACGCAGTATTTT.

The genes are TRBV12-3 or TRBV12-4 and TRBJ1-2; D gene uncertain. The CDR3 has 12 amino acids. The V end lost 2 bases, the J end lost 4 bases, and 5 bases lay between the germline ends. CDR3 amino acids: CASSLPGYGYTF. CDR3 nucleotide sequence: TGTGCCAGCAGTTTACCGGGCTATGGCTACACCTTC.

V usage is TRBV9 and J usage is TRBJ1-2, with D possibly being TRBD1 (5 bases). The CDR3 is made up of 17 amino acids. V lost 0 bases and J lost 0, with 15 bases in between. Looked up from germline, CDR1 is SGDLS and CDR2 is YYNGEE. The DNA for the CDR3 is TGTGCCAGCAGCGTAGAGCCGGGGGTCAGAGCTAACTATGGCTACACCTTC. This encodes CASSVEPGVRANYGYTF.

The chain carries TRBV6-1 and TRBJ1-6; D uncertain. This CDR3 is 13 amino acids long. Germline V gene lookup returns CDR1 MNHNS and CDR2 SASEGT. V lost 2 bases, J lost 10 bases, and 9 bases lay in between. CDR3 DNA sequence: TGTGCCAGCAGTGAACGGTCCCGATCACCCCTCCACTTT. Its translation is CASSERSRSPLHF.

The chain recombines TRBV5-1 with TRBJ1-4; 7 nucleotides align to TRBD1. The CDR3 runs to 16 residues. Trimming removed 4 bases from V and 6 bases from J; junction bases left unmatched: 12. The germline gives CDR1 SGHRS, CDR2 YFSETQ. The CDR3 bases are TGCGCCAGCAGCCCCGGGACAGCCTGGGGTGATGAAAAACTGTTTTTT. It yields the protein CASSPGTAWGDEKLFF.

CDR3 coding DNA: TGTGCCAGCAGAGAGGGCCCCAACACTGAAGCTTTCTTT. The encoded protein is CASREGPNTEAFF. V usage is TRBV7-3 and J usage is TRBJ1-1; D is unclear. This CDR3 is 13 amino acids long. The ends were cut back, 6 bases at V and 2 bases at J, with 10 bases in the middle. The germline CDR1 and CDR2 sequences are SGHTA and FQGTGA.

The chain carries TRBV5-1 and TRBJ1-2, with D unclear. Germline V CDR1 and CDR2: SGHRS, YFSETQ. There are 14 residues in the CDR3. V lost 2 bases, J lost 3 bases, and 11 bases lay in between. CDR3 DNA: TGCGCCAGCAGCTTAGGGAGGTCGGACTATGGCTACACCTTC. It yields the protein CASSLGRSDYGYTF. Complete variable domain (other parts from reference TRBV5-1 and TRBJ1-2): KAGVTQTPRYLIKTRGQQVTLSCSPISGHRSVSWYQQTPGQGLQFLFEYFSETQRNKGNFPGRFSGRQFSNSRSEMNVSTLELGDSALYLCASSLGRSDYGYTFGSGTRLTVV.

The chain employs TRBV5-4 and TRBJ2-3; the match to TRBD2 covers 12 bases. The CDR3 has 18 amino acids. Germline V gene lookup returns CDR1 SGHNT and CDR2 YYREEE (reference sequence). Trimming took 5 bases from V and 3 from J; bases not matched to a gene: 13. For the CDR3, the DNA is TGTGCCAGCAGACCCGGACTAGCGGGGTCATCAAAGACAGATACGCAGTATTTT. It translates to CASRPGLAGSSKTDTQYF.

The rearrangement links TRBV6-2 or TRBV6-3 to TRBJ2-1; 9 bases line up with TRBD2. The CDR3 totals 14 residues. Trimming at V came to 5 bases and at J to 8 bases, leaving 7 bases not matched to a gene. CDR1 MNHEY and CDR2 SVGEGT come from the germline V gene. The CDR3 loop reads CASSTPGLAHEQFF. The DNA for the CDR3 is TGTGCCAGCAGTACACCGGGACTAGCTCATGAGCAGTTCTTC.

There are a few counts of this clone. The chain couples TRBV4-1 to TRBJ2-5, with D perhaps matching TRBD1 (5 bases). The V gene lost 0 bases and the J gene lost 5 bases, with 10 bases spanning the gap. The CDR3 is 14 residues long. CDR1 MGHRA and CDR2 YSYEKL come from the germline V gene. The CDR3 spells CASSQEKGRETQYF. CDR3 sequence (DNA): TGCGCCAGCAGCCAAGAGAAGGGGCGGGAGACCCAGTACTTC.

The chain links TRBV18 to TRBJ1-1, with 7 nucleotides matching TRBD1. The V segment lost 6 bases and the J segment 0 bases; nucleotides outside the gene matches: 16. The CDR3 consists of 18 residues. CDR1 and CDR2 from the germline V gene are KGHSH and LQKENI. The CDR3 region has the DNA TGTGCCAGCTCCCGCACGTCGGGGACAGTTAAAATGAACACTGAAGCTTTCTTT. Translated: CASSRTSGTVKMNTEAFF.

The rearrangement joins TRBV27 to TRBJ1-5; D unclear. The length of the CDR3 is 13 residues. Deletions cut 5 bases from V and 9 bases from J, with 14 bases between. Germline CDR1 reads MNHEY; CDR2 reads SMNVEV (reference sequence). The CDR3 DNA sequence: TGTGCCAGCAGTACCGCCGGAGGAAGGCCCCAGCATTTT. Encoded protein: CASSTAGGRPQHF.

The chain joins TRBV29-1 to TRBJ2-1; possibly TRBD2 for D (6 bases). The CDR3 runs to 15 residues. CDR1 SQVTM and CDR2 ANQGSEA come from the germline V gene. V lost 4 bases, J lost 9 bases, and 22 bases lay in between. The CDR3 loop is CSVAWAGHKNGEQFF. DNA for the CDR3: TGCAGCGTTGCTTGGGCGGGGCACAAGAACGGTGAGCAGTTCTTC.

This clone has more than one count but fewer than ten. The chain is built from TRBV7-3 and TRBJ1-2; tentative D call: TRBD1 (5 bases). Germline lookup yields CDR1 SGHTA and CDR2 FQGTGA. Trimming took 2 bases from V and 6 from J, leaving 10 bases between them. The CDR3 has 13 residues. The DNA of the CDR3 is TGTGCCAGCAGCTTAGAGCGCAGGGATGGCTACACCTTC. Its protein product is CASSLERRDGYTF. Drawing the rest from reference TRBV7-3 and TRBJ1-2, the complete variable domain is GAGVSQTPSNKVTEKGKYVELRCDPISGHTALYWYRQSLGQGPEFLIYFQGTGAADDSGLPNDRFFAVRPEGSVSTLKIQRTERGDSAVYLCASSLERRDGYTFGSGTRLTVV.

The V call is TRBV5-1, the J call TRBJ2-7, with 9 bases matching TRBD2. Germline CDR1 is SGHRS and CDR2 is YFSETQ. This CDR3 is 15 amino acids long. V shed 0 bases and J 5 bases; nucleotides not matched to a gene: 6. CDR3 nucleotide sequence: TGCGCCAGCAGCTTGGAATCGGGGACTAGCAACGAGCAGTACTTC. It translates to CASSLESGTSNEQYF.

V usage is TRBV30 and J usage is TRBJ1-4; D call uncertain. V was pared by 3 bases and J by 5 bases, with 10 bases between. The length of the CDR3 is 13 residues. Germline V gives CDR1 GTSNPN, CDR2 SVGIG (reference sequence). In DNA, the CDR3 is TGTGCCTGGAGCCGACACCAAAATGAAAAACTGTTTTTT. This encodes CAWSRHQNEKLFF.

The chain recombines TRBV6-5 with TRBJ1-1; 7 bases are a match to TRBD1. Germline assignment: CDR1 MNHEY and CDR2 SVGAGI. J gave up 2 bases and V 6 bases, and 6 bases lay outside the gene matches. The CDR3 has 14 amino acids. The CDR3: CASRTGTANTEAFF. The DNA of the CDR3 is TGTGCCAGCAGGACGGGGACAGCAAACACTGAAGCTTTCTTT.

Written as DNA, the CDR3 is TGTGCCAGCAGCAGGGACAGGGCGAACACTGAAGCTTTCTTT. Amino acid sequence: CASSRDRANTEAFF. The chain is built from TRBV11-2 and TRBJ1-1, with TRBD1 matching 9 bases. J gave up 1 base and V 5 bases, and 2 bases lay outside the gene matches. This CDR3 region has 14 residues. Per the germline V gene, CDR1 is SGHAT and CDR2 is FQNNGV.

This sequence joins TRBV2 and TRBJ2-1; no clear D. This CDR3 region has 11 residues. Germline V lookup: CDR1 SNHLY, CDR2 FYNNEI. Trimming took 7 bases from V and 5 from J, leaving 6 bases between them. The CDR3 loop is CASKENNEQFF. The CDR3 DNA reads TGTGCCAGCAAAGAGAACAATGAGCAGTTCTTC. Supplemented by reference TRBV2 and TRBJ2-1, the full variable domain reads EPEVTQTPSHQVTQMGQEVILRCVPISNHLYFYWYRQILGQKVEFLVSFYNNEISEKSEIFDDQFSVERPDGSNFTLKIRSTKLEDSAMYFCASKENNEQFFGPGTRLTVL.

About this clone itself: Compared with germline, one end of the junction differs, possibly owing to a read error. As DNA, the CDR3 is TGTGCCAGCAGCCCAGGGACTAGTTCAGATTTT. It specifies CASSPGTSSDF. The chain links TRBV11-2 to TRBJ2-3; 8 bases match TRBD2. The CDR3 spans 11 residues. CDR1 SGHAT and CDR2 FQNNGV come from the germline V gene.

The gene calls are TRBV27 and TRBJ2-1; 10 bases agree with TRBD2. V lost 6 bases to trimming and J lost 2 bases; unmatched junction nucleotides: 7. The length of the CDR3 is 16 residues. The germline V gene has CDR1 MNHEY and CDR2 SMNVEV (reference sequence). The CDR3 here is CASSPYTSGAYNEQFF. In DNA, the CDR3 is TGTGCCAGCAGCCCTTACACTAGCGGGGCCTACAATGAGCAGTTCTTC.

The CDR3 DNA sequence: TGTGCTAGTGGTTTGGTACCTCACATGGAGGAGACCCAGTACTTC. It codes for CASGLVPHMEETQYF. This rearrangement joins TRBV12-5 to TRBJ2-5; D ambiguous. Germline CDR1 reads LGHNT; CDR2 reads FRNRAP. Between the trimmed V and J ends, which lost 0 bases and 5 bases, there was a span of 13 bases. CDR3 length equals 15 residues.

The chain employs TRBV9 and TRBJ2-2; 8 nucleotides line up with TRBD1. Germline trimming cut 3 bases from V and 1 base from J; bases unmatched to any gene: 8. The CDR3 has 17 amino acids. In germline, CDR1 is SGDLS, CDR2 YYNGEE. CDR3 residues: CASSAHSTGVNTGELFF. The DNA of the CDR3 is TGTGCCAGCAGCGCCCACTCGACAGGGGTGAACACCGGGGAGCTGTTTTTT.

V is TRBV7-8 and J is TRBJ2-1, with unresolved D. Germline assignment: CDR1 SGHVS and CDR2 FQNEAQ. The CDR3 is 14 residues long. With 1 base removed from V and 10 bases from J, the gap between germline ends came to 14 bases. As DNA, the CDR3 is TGTGCCAGCAGCTTAGTAATCCGGTCTACGGAGCAGTTCTTC. Protein: CASSLVIRSTEQFF.